Listed here are 20 T cell receptor beta chains from one sample, sequenced in a study of T cells in pancreatic ductal adenocarcinoma. Measured with immunoSEQ multiplex PCR; TCRdb has only the in-frame clones, and not every one. The data hold around 94,000 clones, with 90% to 95% observed a single time. The selected patients with pancreatic ductal adenocarcinoma had surgery but no neoadjuvant therapy. The sequencing sample was made of PBMCs. The receptors were sampled from a human donor with pancreatic ductal adenocarcinoma.

The genes are TRBV21-1 and TRBJ2-7; no check of the table's D call, TRBD1, against the DNA was made. TRBV21-1 has pseudogene status. The CDR3 loop spans 16 amino acids. CDR3 sequence: CASSPRPGVYHYEQYF. The CDR3 nucleotides are TGTGCCAGCAGCCCCCGCCCAGGGGTCTATCACTACGAGCAGTACTTC.

The chain carries TRBV10-1 and TRBJ2-7; possibly TRBD2 for D (5 bases). Trimming cost V 2 bases and J 7 bases, with 12 bases left between them. The germline CDR1 and CDR2 sequences are WNHNN and SYGVQD (reference sequence). The CDR3 totals 13 residues. DNA of the CDR3: TGCGCCAGCAGTGAGAACGGGGTATCGGAGCAGTACTTC. Translated: CASSENGVSEQYF.

The chain joins TRBV28 to TRBJ1-1; D may be TRBD1 (6 bases). Germline V gene data show CDR1 as MDHEN and CDR2 as SYDVKM. V was pared by 2 bases and J by 6 bases, with 13 bases between. The CDR3 spans 14 residues. The CDR3 DNA reads as TGTGCCAGCAGTTTACAGGGGTTGGTCGCTGAAGCTTTCTTT. Amino acids: CASSLQGLVAEAFF.

The V call is TRBV11-2, the J call TRBJ2-7; TRBD1 is a possible D gene (5 bases). With 0 bases removed from V and 5 bases from J, the gap between germline ends came to 29 bases. The CDR3 is 20 amino acids. Germline V lookup: CDR1 SGHAT, CDR2 FQNNGV. CDR3 sequence reads: CASSLEFQFLGQGRHDEQYF. CDR3 nucleotides: TGTGCCAGCAGCTTAGAGTTTCAGTTTCTGGGTCAGGGCAGGCACGACGAGCAGTACTTC.

The J gene is TRBJ1-5, the V gene TRBV6-5; 9 bases are shared with TRBD1. Germline CDR1 reads MNHEY; CDR2 reads SVGAGI. The CDR3 is 14 amino acids. V was pared by 6 bases and J by 3 bases, with 3 bases of the junction left unmatched. This chain's CDR3 is CASRGTGHNQPQHF. The CDR3, as DNA: TGTGCCAGCAGGGGGACAGGGCACAATCAGCCCCAGCATTTT.

The chain carries TRBV7-2 and TRBJ2-7, with TRBD2 matching over 8 bases. V dropped 3 bases and J dropped 2; count of bases not matched to a gene: 3. The CDR3 spans 14 residues. Germline CDR1 is SGHTA and CDR2 is FQGNSA. The CDR3: CASSFFSGTYEQYF. CDR3 nucleotide sequence: TGTGCCAGCAGCTTCTTTAGCGGGACCTACGAGCAGTACTTC.

This chain joins TRBV4-2 and TRBJ2-1; 13 bases match TRBD2. The CDR3 runs 17 residues. Germline assignment: CDR1 LGHNA and CDR2 YNFKEQ. V was clipped by 3 bases and J by 2 bases; unmatched bases: 4. In DNA form, the CDR3 reads TGTGCCAGCAGCCATGCCGGGACTAGCGGGACCTACAATGAGCAGTTCTTC. This codes for CASSHAGTSGTYNEQFF.

The V gene is TRBV9, the J gene TRBJ2-7; 10 bases fit TRBD2. This CDR3 spans 15 amino acids. V lost 6 bases and J lost 0; bases outside the gene matches: 6. In germline, CDR1 is SGDLS, CDR2 YYNGEE. CDR3 nucleotide sequence: TGTGCCAGCAACCCTAGCGGGAGAGCCTCCTACGAGCAGTACTTC. It translates to CASNPSGRASYEQYF.

The chain joins TRBV5-5 to TRBJ1-1; D ambiguous. V lost 0 bases and J lost 5, with 11 bases in between. The CDR3 extends over 14 amino acids. Germline V gene lookup returns CDR1 SGHKS and CDR2 YYEKEE (reference sequence). In nucleotides, the CDR3 is TGTGCCAGCAGCTTGGGGCCTCCCATGACTGAAGCTTTCTTT. Its protein is CASSLGPPMTEAFF.

The gene calls are TRBV2 and TRBJ2-7, with 8 bases identical to TRBD2. Trimming cost V 4 bases and J 1 base; bases outside gene matches: 6. CDR3 length: 15 amino acids. From germline, CDR1 is SNHLY and CDR2 FYNNEI. CDR3 bases: TGTGCCAGCAGTGCAGGGCTAGCGGGTTCCTACGAGCAGTACTTC. As protein: CASSAGLAGSYEQYF.

The rearrangement links TRBV10-3 to TRBJ2-5, with D maybe TRBD2 (6 bases). Germline assignment: CDR1 ENHRY and CDR2 SYGVKD. The CDR3 consists of 13 residues. Trimming took off 8 bases at V and 3 bases at J, with 13 bases between the two ends. Here the CDR3 DNA reads TGTGCCATCTCGGGTAGCGGTGAAGAGACCCAGTACTTC. The encoded protein is CAISGSGEETQYF.

The chain carries TRBV18 and TRBJ2-7, with 9 positions matching TRBD1. Germline loops: CDR1 KGHSH, CDR2 LQKENI. With 6 bases clipped from V and 1 base from J, the junction kept 7 bases outside the gene matches. The CDR3 is 15 residues long. The CDR3 protein is CASSRTGQGSYEQYF. In nucleotides, the CDR3 is TGTGCCAGCTCCCGTACTGGACAGGGGTCCTACGAGCAGTACTTC.

J is TRBJ2-7 and V is TRBV5-1, with D unclear. This CDR3 has 13 amino acids. CDR1 SGHRS and CDR2 YFSETQ come from the germline V gene. Trimming left V 3 bases short and J 2 bases short, with 9 bases between. In nucleotides, the CDR3 is TGCGCCAGCAGCTCCGGGTCTGCCTACGAGCAGTACTTC. This encodes CASSSGSAYEQYF.

The chain combines TRBV9 with TRBJ2-2; perhaps TRBD1 as D (6 bases). Per germline, CDR1 SGDLS and CDR2 YYNGEE. This CDR3 is 15 amino acids long. The V end was cut by 1 base, the J end by 4 bases, with 11 bases between. CDR3 amino acids: CASSVTAGVTGELFF. CDR3 bases: TGTGCCAGCAGCGTAACGGCAGGGGTCACCGGGGAGCTGTTTTTT.

The J gene is TRBJ2-3, the V gene TRBV6-5; 10 bases fit TRBD1. Trimming removed 6 bases from V and 7 bases from J; junction bases left unmatched: 7. The CDR3 is 14 amino acids. Per the germline V gene, CDR1 is MNHEY and CDR2 is SVGAGI. The CDR3 sequence is CASRSGTGANTQYF. In nucleotides, the CDR3 is TGTGCCAGCAGATCCGGGACAGGGGCCAATACGCAGTATTTT.

A single count supports this clone. This chain uses TRBV2 with TRBJ1-5; D may be TRBD1 (5 bases). V was pared by 6 bases and J by 2 bases, with 17 bases between. Germline-derived CDR1 and CDR2 are SNHLY and FYNNEI. This CDR3 is built from 16 residues. CDR3 sequence: CASRDTKDEGNQPQHF. CDR3 DNA: TGTGCCAGCAGGGACACGAAAGATGAGGGCAATCAGCCCCAGCATTTT.

The chain recombines TRBV7-8 with TRBJ1-3; D is unclear. CDR3 size: 12 residues. Germline CDR1 reads SGHVS; CDR2 reads FQNEAQ. The ends were cut back, 2 bases at V and 3 bases at J, with 2 bases in the middle. In DNA, the CDR3 is TGTGCCAGCAGCTTACTTGGAAACACCATATATTTT. It is translated as CASSLLGNTIYF.

V usage is TRBV5-4 and J usage is TRBJ2-3; 10 positions match TRBD1. Trimming took 5 bases from V and 4 from J; bases not matched to a gene: 7. From germline, CDR1 is SGHNT and CDR2 YYREEE (reference sequence). The CDR3 loop spans 15 amino acids. CDR3 in amino acids: CASSRDRGQADTQYF. The CDR3, as DNA: TGTGCCAGCAGTCGGGACAGGGGACAGGCAGATACGCAGTATTTT.

The chain is built from TRBV27 and TRBJ1-4; 9 nucleotides agree with TRBD1. Germline CDR1 MNHEY, CDR2 SMNVEV (reference sequence). The CDR3 covers 14 residues. The V segment lost 8 bases and the J segment 3 bases; nucleotides outside the gene matches: 4. CDR3 nucleotides: TGTGCCAGCGGACGGACAGGGGCTAATGAAAAACTGTTTTTT. As protein: CASGRTGANEKLFF.

This CDR3 reads CASSLSPGQGYEQYF. The CDR3 DNA is TGTGCCAGCAGCCTCAGCCCGGGACAGGGGTACGAGCAGTACTTC. The chain combines TRBV7-2 with TRBJ2-7, with 10 bases lining up with TRBD1. The CDR3 sequence is 15 residues long. Germline V lookup: CDR1 SGHTA, CDR2 FQGNSA. J gave up 4 bases and V 5 bases, and 8 bases lay outside the gene matches.